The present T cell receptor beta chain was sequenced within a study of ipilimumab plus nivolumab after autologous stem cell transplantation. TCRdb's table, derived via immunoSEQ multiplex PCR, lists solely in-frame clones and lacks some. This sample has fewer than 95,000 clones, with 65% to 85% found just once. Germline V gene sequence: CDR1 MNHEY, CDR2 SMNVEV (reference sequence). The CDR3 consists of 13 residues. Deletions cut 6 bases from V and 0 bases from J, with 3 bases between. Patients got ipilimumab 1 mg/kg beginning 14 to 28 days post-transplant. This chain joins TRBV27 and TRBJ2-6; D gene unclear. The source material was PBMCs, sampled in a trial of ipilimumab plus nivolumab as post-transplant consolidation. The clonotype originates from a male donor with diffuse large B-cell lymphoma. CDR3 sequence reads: CASRGSGANVLTF. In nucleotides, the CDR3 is TGTGCCAGCAGAGGCTCTGGGGCCAACGTCCTGACTTTC.